Listed below are T cell receptor beta chains from one sample, sequenced in a study of shared clonotypes between healthy human individuals. Clones were sequenced by immunoSEQ multiplex PCR, and TCRdb holds only the in-frame ones, with some missing. The table has fewer than 3 million clones, just under 95% seen once. The source material was naive CD4+ T cells from PBMCs. The receptors here all came from a man aged 18 to 30 in good health. Some clones in this sample may be carry-over from other donors' samples. The CDR3 runs from the conserved cysteine through the conserved F or W. Fields, in order: D gene, V gene, J gene, clone size, CDR3 DNA, CDR3 protein. D genes are given only for firm matches. Some rows mark clone size as missing; the rest say once, few, many or name a class of expanded clone.

d_call: NA; v_call: TRBV28; j_call: TRBJ2-2; clone_size: few; cdr3_nt: TGTGCCAGCAGTTTTATCGCACCCGGGGAGCTGTTTTTT; cdr3_aa: CASSFIAPGELFF
d_call: TRBD1; v_call: TRBV5-1; j_call: TRBJ2-7; clone_size: once; cdr3_nt: TGCGCCAGCAGCCCTGGGGACAGGGGGGACGAGCAGTACTTC; cdr3_aa: CASSPGDRGDEQYF
d_call: NA; v_call: TRBV7-9; j_call: TRBJ2-3; clone_size: NA; cdr3_nt: TGTGCCAGCAGCACAGTAGGAGATACGCAGTATTTT; cdr3_aa: CASSTVGDTQYF
d_call: NA; v_call: TRBV5-4; j_call: TRBJ2-2; clone_size: NA; cdr3_nt: TGTGCCAGCAGCTTCTTTACCGGGGAGCTGTTTTTT; cdr3_aa: CASSFFTGELFF
d_call: TRBD1; v_call: TRBV5-1; j_call: TRBJ2-2; clone_size: NA; cdr3_nt: TGCGCCAGCAGACCCGGAGACAGGGGGCAGGAGGAGCTGTTTTTT; cdr3_aa: CASRPGDRGQEELFF
d_call: NA; v_call: TRBV2; j_call: TRBJ1-4; clone_size: NA; cdr3_nt: TGTGCCAGCAGTCGAGGTGAAAAACTGTTTTTT; cdr3_aa: CASSRGEKLFF
d_call: NA; v_call: TRBV2; j_call: TRBJ2-7; clone_size: NA; cdr3_nt: TGTGCCAGCAAGGCAGGGAAAAACGAGCAGTACTTC; cdr3_aa: CASKAGKNEQYF
d_call: NA; v_call: TRBV7-3; j_call: TRBJ1-4; clone_size: NA; cdr3_nt: TGTGCCAGCAGTGGGGCGGGTACTAATGAAAAACTGTTTTTT; cdr3_aa: CASSGAGTNEKLFF
d_call: TRBD2; v_call: TRBV19; j_call: TRBJ2-1; clone_size: NA; cdr3_nt: TGTGCCAGTAGCGTTTGGGCGGGAGGGATTAGCTCCTACAATGAGCAGTTCTTC; cdr3_aa: CASSVWAGGISSYNEQFF
d_call: TRBD1; v_call: TRBV6-1; j_call: TRBJ1-1; clone_size: NA; cdr3_nt: TGTGCCAGCAGTGTGAGGGACAGGGGGGCGGTCTTT; cdr3_aa: CASSVRDRGAVF
d_call: TRBD1; v_call: TRBV7-9; j_call: TRBJ1-1; clone_size: NA; cdr3_nt: TGTGCCAGCAGCTTGGCCGGGACAGGGAACACTGAAGCTTTCTTT; cdr3_aa: CASSLAGTGNTEAFF
d_call: TRBD1; v_call: TRBV5-1; j_call: TRBJ1-1; clone_size: once; cdr3_nt: TGCGCCAGCAGCTTTATCACAGGGGGCGCCTGGACTGAAGCTTTCTTT; cdr3_aa: CASSFITGGAWTEAFF
d_call: NA; v_call: TRBV6-5; j_call: TRBJ2-7; clone_size: NA; cdr3_nt: TGTGCCAGCAGTTACTCAGGGGTAAGGTACGAGCAGTACTTC; cdr3_aa: CASSYSGVRYEQYF
d_call: NA; v_call: TRBV7-2; j_call: TRBJ2-1; clone_size: NA; cdr3_nt: TGTGCCAGCAGCTTAGATGCAGGGCATGAGCAGTTCTTC; cdr3_aa: CASSLDAGHEQFF
d_call: NA; v_call: TRBV5-1; j_call: TRBJ2-1; clone_size: NA; cdr3_nt: TGCGCCAGCAGCCTTCAACTAGAGCAGTTCTTC; cdr3_aa: CASSLQLEQFF
d_call: NA; v_call: TRBV5-1; j_call: TRBJ1-3; clone_size: NA; cdr3_nt: TGCGCCAGCAGCTTGGTTCAGGGGACAAGCTCTGGAAACACCATATATTTT; cdr3_aa: CASSLVQGTSSGNTIYF
d_call: TRBD1; v_call: TRBV30; j_call: TRBJ1-1; clone_size: NA; cdr3_nt: TGTGCCTGGAGTCATCGGACAGGGAACACTGAAGCTTTCTTT; cdr3_aa: CAWSHRTGNTEAFF
d_call: NA; v_call: TRBV7-2; j_call: TRBJ1-2; clone_size: NA; cdr3_nt: TGTGCCAGCAGCTTAGGTCGAGGACAGCGGAACTATGGCTACACCTTC; cdr3_aa: CASSLGRGQRNYGYTF
d_call: TRBD1; v_call: TRBV5-1; j_call: TRBJ1-1; clone_size: NA; cdr3_nt: TGCGCCAGCAGCTTGAATGCCGGGACAGGGCTCGCCTTTAACACTGAAGCTTTCTTT; cdr3_aa: CASSLNAGTGLAFNTEAFF
d_call: TRBD1; v_call: TRBV2; j_call: TRBJ2-7; clone_size: NA; cdr3_nt: TGTGCCAGCAGTGAATGGGACAGGGGGCTCTACGAGCAGTACTTC; cdr3_aa: CASSEWDRGLYEQYF
d_call: NA; v_call: TRBV5-5; j_call: TRBJ2-7; clone_size: NA; cdr3_nt: TGTGCCAGCAGCTTGGCCGTGGGTCTTAAGTACTTC; cdr3_aa: CASSLAVGLKYF
d_call: NA; v_call: TRBV5-7; j_call: TRBJ1-5; clone_size: NA; cdr3_nt: TGTGCCACCCCACCGTCCGGGCCCCATCGCCCTTATAGCAATCAGCCCCAGCATTTT; cdr3_aa: CATPPSGPHRPYSNQPQHF
d_call: NA; v_call: TRBV29-1; j_call: TRBJ1-2; clone_size: NA; cdr3_nt: TGCAGCACGCCGGGCACTTACTATGGCTACACCTTC; cdr3_aa: CSTPGTYYGYTF
d_call: NA; v_call: TRBV5-1; j_call: TRBJ1-2; clone_size: NA; cdr3_nt: TGCGCCAGCAGCTTGCACCGGGACGGTTTCTATGGCTACACCTTC; cdr3_aa: CASSLHRDGFYGYTF
d_call: TRBD2; v_call: TRBV5-1; j_call: TRBJ2-1; clone_size: NA; cdr3_nt: TGCGCCAGCAGCTTAGGACTAGCGGGAGGCGGTGAGCAGTTCTTC; cdr3_aa: CASSLGLAGGGEQFF
d_call: NA; v_call: TRBV11-2; j_call: TRBJ2-7; clone_size: NA; cdr3_nt: TGTGCCAGCAGGACTCTCGGGACAAATTCCTACGAGCAGTACTTC; cdr3_aa: CASRTLGTNSYEQYF
d_call: TRBD2; v_call: TRBV5-1; j_call: TRBJ2-2; clone_size: NA; cdr3_nt: TGCGCCAGCAGCTTGGAGCGGGGCGAGGGAGGCAAGATCACCGGGGAGCTGTTTTTT; cdr3_aa: CASSLERGEGGKITGELFF
d_call: NA; v_call: TRBV5-8; j_call: TRBJ2-2; clone_size: once; cdr3_nt: TGTGCCAGCAGGGCGATAGGGAACACCGGGGAGCTGTTTTTT; cdr3_aa: CASRAIGNTGELFF
d_call: TRBD1; v_call: TRBV5-4; j_call: TRBJ2-2; clone_size: NA; cdr3_nt: TGTGCCAGCAGCTCAGGACAGGGGCGTAACACCGGGGAGCTGTTTTTT; cdr3_aa: CASSSGQGRNTGELFF
d_call: NA; v_call: TRBV28; j_call: TRBJ1-1; clone_size: once; cdr3_nt: TGTGCCAGCAGTGTATTAAGGGGGGACACTGAAGCTTTCTTT; cdr3_aa: CASSVLRGDTEAFF
d_call: TRBD2; v_call: TRBV7-9; j_call: TRBJ2-1; clone_size: NA; cdr3_nt: TGTGCCAGCAGTTCTAGCGGGAGTCTGTACAATGAGCAGTTCTTC; cdr3_aa: CASSSSGSLYNEQFF
d_call: NA; v_call: TRBV27; j_call: TRBJ1-2; clone_size: once; cdr3_nt: TGTGCCAGCAGCCCCGACTACAGGGATAACTATGGCTACACCTTC; cdr3_aa: CASSPDYRDNYGYTF
d_call: TRBD1; v_call: TRBV6-5; j_call: TRBJ1-2; clone_size: NA; cdr3_nt: TGTGCCAGCAGTTCCGACAGGGGAAGAGGTGGCTACACCTTC; cdr3_aa: CASSSDRGRGGYTF
d_call: NA; v_call: TRBV5-5; j_call: TRBJ2-7; clone_size: NA; cdr3_nt: TGTGCCAGCAGCGTAACAGGGAGCGAGCAGTACTTC; cdr3_aa: CASSVTGSEQYF
d_call: TRBD1; v_call: TRBV6-6; j_call: TRBJ1-2; clone_size: NA; cdr3_nt: TGTGCCAGCAGTTACGGGACAGCAACTAACTATGGCTACACCTTC; cdr3_aa: CASSYGTATNYGYTF
d_call: NA; v_call: TRBV28; j_call: TRBJ2-7; clone_size: NA; cdr3_nt: TGTGCCAGCAGTTTATCCCTAGGCGCAGGCGACTCCTACGAGCAGTACTTC; cdr3_aa: CASSLSLGAGDSYEQYF
d_call: NA; v_call: TRBV7-2; j_call: TRBJ1-1; clone_size: few; cdr3_nt: TGTGCCAGCACCACCATGCAAGGAAACACTGAAGCTTTCTTT; cdr3_aa: CASTTMQGNTEAFF